These 3 T cell receptor beta chains came from one sample sequenced in a study of shared clonotypes between healthy human individuals. Assay: immunoSEQ multiplex PCR; the TCRdb copy retains only in-frame clones and omits some. This table has about 560,000 clones, around 80% appearing once. What was sequenced was PBMCs. The source is a woman in her forties in good health. Some clones in this sample may be carry-over from other donors' samples.

The V and J genes are TRBV6-4 and TRBJ2-3; tentative D call: TRBD2 (5 bases). The V and J ends lost 0 bases and 10 bases respectively, with 11 bases between them. Germline V gives CDR1 MRHNA, CDR2 SNTAGT. This CDR3 spans 13 amino acids. Written as DNA, the CDR3 is TGTGCCAGCAGTGACTCGGGAGAGACATCGCAGTATTTT. Encoded protein: CASSDSGETSQYF.

Concerning this clone: This likely stems from a read error, as it lies one base from a far larger clone. The chain is built from TRBV30 and TRBJ1-5; 8 bases fit TRBD1. J lost 15 bases, V lost 2 bases, and 9 bases had no gene match. The CDR3 spans 12 residues. Germline assignment: CDR1 GTSNPN and CDR2 SVGIG (reference sequence). Here the CDR3 reads CAWSPGTGPVHF. In DNA, the CDR3 is TGTGCCTGGAGTCCCGGGACAGGCCCAGTGCATTTT. Combining the CDR3 with reference TRBV30 and TRBJ1-5 gives the whole variable domain SQTIHQWPATLVQPVGSPLSLECTVEGTSNPNLYWYRQAAGRGLQLLFYSVGIGQISSEVPQNLSASRPQDRQFILSSKKLLLSDSGFYLCAWSPGTGPVHFGDGTRLSIL.

This chain links TRBV5-6 with TRBJ2-3; perhaps TRBD2 as D (5 bases). V was clipped by 5 bases and J by 7 bases, with 11 bases between them. The CDR3 covers 12 residues. The germline V gene has CDR1 SGHDT and CDR2 YYEEEE. CDR3 nucleotide sequence: TGTGCCAGCAGGCCGGACTTCAATACGCAGTATTTT. It specifies CASRPDFNTQYF.